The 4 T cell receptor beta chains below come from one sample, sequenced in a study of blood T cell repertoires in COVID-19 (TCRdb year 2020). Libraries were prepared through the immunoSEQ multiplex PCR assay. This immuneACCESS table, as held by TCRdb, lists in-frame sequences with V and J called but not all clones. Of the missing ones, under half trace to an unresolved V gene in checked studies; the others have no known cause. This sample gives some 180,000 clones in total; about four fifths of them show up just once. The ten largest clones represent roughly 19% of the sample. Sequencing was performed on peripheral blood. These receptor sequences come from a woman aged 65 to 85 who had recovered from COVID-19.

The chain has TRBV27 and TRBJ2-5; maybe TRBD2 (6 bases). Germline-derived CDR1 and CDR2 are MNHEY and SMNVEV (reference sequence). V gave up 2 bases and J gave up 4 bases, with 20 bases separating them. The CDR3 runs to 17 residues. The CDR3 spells CASSLRLRGGETETQYF. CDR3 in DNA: TGTGCCAGCAGTTTAAGGCTGAGGGGCGGGGAAACAGAGACCCAGTACTTC.

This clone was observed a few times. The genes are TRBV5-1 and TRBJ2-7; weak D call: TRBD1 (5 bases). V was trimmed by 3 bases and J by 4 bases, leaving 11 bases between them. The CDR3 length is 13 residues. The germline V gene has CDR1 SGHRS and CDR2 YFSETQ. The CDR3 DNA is TGCGCCAGCAGCTCCGGACAAGTTTACGAGCAGTACTTC. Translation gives CASSSGQVYEQYF.

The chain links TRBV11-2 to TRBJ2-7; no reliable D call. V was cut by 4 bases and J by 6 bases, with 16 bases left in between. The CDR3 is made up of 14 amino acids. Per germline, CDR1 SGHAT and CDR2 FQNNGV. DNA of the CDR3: TGTGCCAGCAGCTGGGCCCTTGGGCCCTTCGAGCAGTACTTC. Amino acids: CASSWALGPFEQYF.

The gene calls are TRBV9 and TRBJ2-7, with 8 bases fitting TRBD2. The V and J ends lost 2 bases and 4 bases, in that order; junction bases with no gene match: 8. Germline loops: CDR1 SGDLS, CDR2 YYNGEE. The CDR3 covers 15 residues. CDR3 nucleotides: TGTGCCAGCAGCGTCGGGGCGGGGGGCGTGTACGAGCAGTACTTC. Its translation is CASSVGAGGVYEQYF.